This TCR beta chain is from a study of blood T cells in healthy people across ages. The use of a sample-barcoded 5' primer and a J-beta primer mix characterized a second PCR of about 7 to 12 cycles. TCRdb called the 5' RACE reads again in MiXCR, with one record for every CDR3 protein. The sample records under 2 million distinct CDR3 sequences, around 35% being singletons. The CDR3 sequence is 16 residues long. Germline values: CDR1 KGHDR, CDR2 SFDVKD. V gave up 3 bases and J gave up 4 bases; unmatched junction bases: 9. The sample taken for sequencing was blood. The chain combines TRBV24-1 with TRBJ2-3; TRBD1 agrees at 7 bases. This clonotype was sampled from a woman in her 30s in good health. The CDR3 DNA is TGTGCCACCAGTGATCGGGACAGACAAGGTTCAGATACGCAGTATTTT. Residues: CATSDRDRQGSDTQYF.